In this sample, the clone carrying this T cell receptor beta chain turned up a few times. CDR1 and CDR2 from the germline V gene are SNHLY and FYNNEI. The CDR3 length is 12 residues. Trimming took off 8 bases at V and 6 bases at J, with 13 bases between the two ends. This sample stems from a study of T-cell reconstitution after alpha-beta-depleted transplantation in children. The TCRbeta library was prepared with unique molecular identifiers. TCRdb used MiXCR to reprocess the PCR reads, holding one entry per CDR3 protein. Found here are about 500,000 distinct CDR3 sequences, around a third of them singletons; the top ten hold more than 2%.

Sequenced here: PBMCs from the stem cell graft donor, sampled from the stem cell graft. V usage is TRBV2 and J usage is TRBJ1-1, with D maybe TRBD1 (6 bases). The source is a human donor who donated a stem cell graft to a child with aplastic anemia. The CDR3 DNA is TGTGCCAGCTCAGGGGCTAACCCTGAAGCTTTCTTT. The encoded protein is CASSGANPEAFF.